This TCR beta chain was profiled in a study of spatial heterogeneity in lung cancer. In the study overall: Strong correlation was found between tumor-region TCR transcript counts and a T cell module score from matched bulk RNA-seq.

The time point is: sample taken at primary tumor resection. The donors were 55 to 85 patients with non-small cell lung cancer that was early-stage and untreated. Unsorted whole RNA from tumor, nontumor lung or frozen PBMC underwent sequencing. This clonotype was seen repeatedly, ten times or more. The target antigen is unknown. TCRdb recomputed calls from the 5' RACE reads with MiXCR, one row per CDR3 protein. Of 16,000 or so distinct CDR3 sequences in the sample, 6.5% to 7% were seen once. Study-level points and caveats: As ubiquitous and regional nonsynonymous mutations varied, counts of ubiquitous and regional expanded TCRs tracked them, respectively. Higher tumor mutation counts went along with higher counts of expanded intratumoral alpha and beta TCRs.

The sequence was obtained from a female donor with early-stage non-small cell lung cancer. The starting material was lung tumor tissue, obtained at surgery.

The CDR3 loop is CASRGTPGGTGELFF. CDR3 nucleotide sequence: TGTGCCAGCAGGGGGACTCCTGGTGGCACCGGGGAGCTGTTTTTT. V and J are TRBV12-3 or TRBV12-4 and TRBJ2-2, with D possibly TRBD2 on 6 matching bases. The CDR3 loop spans 15 amino acids. Deletions cut 6 bases from V and 4 bases from J, with 15 bases between.